This is a list of T cell receptor beta chains from one sample in a study of OX40 agonist ivuxolimab in advanced cancers. The protocol was immunoSEQ multiplex PCR, while the TCRdb copy is restricted to in-frame clones and leaves out a portion. The repertoire includes 57,000 or so clones, 83% of them detected once, and approximately 3.5% sits in the top ten. The specimen was CD4+ or CD8+ T cells sorted from blood, collected in a trial of the OX40 agonist ivuxolimab. The receptors derive from an adult with an advanced solid tumor such as melanoma, head and neck, liver or kidney cancer. Each CDR3 is given without its conserved first and last residue.

>TRBV5-6
ASSPWDSSYEQY
>TRBV10-3
AISDQSSGAYEQY
>TRBV29-1
SVRDTLNSPLH
>TRBV11-3
ASGKNSGANVLT
>TRBV19
ASITPGNTIY
>TRBV6-6
ASSSMDRAHEQF
>TRBV6-5
ASSYSSWANVLT
>TRBV30
AWRTGSYEQY
>TRBV10-3
AISPRMGQGNTEAF
>TRBV5-1
ASSQDRGTTEAF
>TRBV4-3
ASSQDSNQPQH
>TRBV11-2
ASSSSGDGSIYGYT
>TRBV5-1
ASSLPTDTQY
>TRBV5-1
ASSSGFGQGRGGELF
>TRBV9
ASSVDTGGYT